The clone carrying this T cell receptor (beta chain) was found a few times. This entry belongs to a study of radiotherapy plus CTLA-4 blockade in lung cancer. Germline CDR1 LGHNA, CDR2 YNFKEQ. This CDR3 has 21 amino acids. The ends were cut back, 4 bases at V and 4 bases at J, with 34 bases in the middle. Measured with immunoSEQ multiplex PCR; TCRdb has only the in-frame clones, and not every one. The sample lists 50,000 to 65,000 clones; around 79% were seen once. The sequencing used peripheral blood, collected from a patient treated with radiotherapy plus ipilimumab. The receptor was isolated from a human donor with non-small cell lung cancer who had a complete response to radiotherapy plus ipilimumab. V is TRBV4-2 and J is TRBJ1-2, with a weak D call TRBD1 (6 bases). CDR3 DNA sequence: TGTGCCAGCAGCCTTGGAGTCTTTGGCGCGTCAGGGGCCCTTAAAAGCTATGGCTACACCTTC. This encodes CASSLGVFGASGALKSYGYTF.